The 31 T cell receptor beta chains reported below all come from one sample, sequenced in a study of Graves' ophthalmopathy and Graves' hyperthyroidism. For repertoire sequencing, the TCR beta CDR3 regions were amplified from RNA transcripts. Second-round multiplex PCR came after first-round RT-PCR with HTBI primers. MiXCR, run by TCRdb on the multiplex PCR reads, gives a single entry per CDR3 protein. The sample contains about 620,000 distinct CDR3 sequences, around a fifth of which appear only once. Sequencing used peripheral blood. Source of these receptors: a woman aged 18-29 years with stable Graves' hyperthyroidism. Some clones in this sample may be carry-over from other donors' samples.

This clonotype was recorded at least ten times. The rearrangement uses TRBV7-3 and TRBJ2-7, with TRBD1 identical over 10 bases. CDR3 size: 14 residues. The germline V gene has CDR1 SGHTA and CDR2 FQGTGA. Trimming at V came to 5 bases and at J to 3 bases, leaving 4 bases not matched to a gene. In DNA, the CDR3 is TGTGCCAGCAGCCACGGGACAGGGGACTACGAGCAGTACTTC. Amino acids: CASSHGTGDYEQYF.

The sample holds many counts of this clonotype. The chain carries TRBV28 and TRBJ2-7; 10 bases are shared with TRBD2. The CDR3 extends over 18 amino acids. Trimming removed 3 bases from V and 4 bases from J; junction bases left unmatched: 15. The V gene's germline CDR1 is MDHEN and CDR2 SYDVKM. The CDR3 region is CASSLSNSGRLPPYEQYF. The CDR3 DNA reads as TGTGCCAGCAGTTTGTCCAATAGCGGGAGGCTCCCCCCTTACGAGCAGTACTTC.

The chain employs TRBV13 and TRBJ2-7; D is tentatively TRBD1 or TRBD2 (6 bases each). The CDR3 is made up of 16 amino acids. Germline V gene data show CDR1 as PRHDT and CDR2 as FYEKMQ (reference sequence). V lost 3 bases and J lost 5, with 20 bases in between. This CDR3 is CASSLRVGGPLDEQYF. CDR3 DNA: TGTGCCAGCAGCTTGAGGGTGGGGGGCCCGCTAGACGAGCAGTACTTC.

Points on this clonotype: It is likely a read error, because the conserved phenylalanine at the end of the CDR3 is missing. The chain uses TRBV28 and TRBJ1-1, with a possible D match to TRBD1 (5 bases). V was pared by 6 bases and J by 6 bases, with 20 bases between. This CDR3 has 15 amino acids. Germline V lookup: CDR1 MDHEN, CDR2 SYDVKM. In DNA, the CDR3 is TGTGCCAGCAGGAGGGGAGGGTCAGCGGTCCCTGAAGCTTTCTCT. Translated, it gives CASRRGGSAVPEAFS.

J is TRBJ1-1 and V is TRBV4-1; D unclear. The CDR3 sequence is 15 residues long. Germline V lookup: CDR1 MGHRA, CDR2 YSYEKL. Deletions cut 1 base from V and 0 bases from J, with 9 bases between. For the CDR3, the DNA is TGCGCCAGCAGCCAAGGGATTGGAATGAACACTGAAGCTTTCTTT. Amino acids: CASSQGIGMNTEAFF.

In this sample, this clonotype turned up many times. The J gene is TRBJ1-5, the V gene TRBV6-2 or TRBV6-3; no clear D gene. This CDR3 region has 15 residues. The germline V gene encodes CDR1 MNHEY and CDR2 SVGEGT. Trimming cost V 7 bases and J 0 bases, with 13 bases left between them. The CDR3 reads CASMPGFYSNQPQHF. Written as DNA, the CDR3 is TGTGCCAGCATGCCGGGATTTTATAGCAATCAGCCCCAGCATTTT.

V gene TRBV19 combines with J gene TRBJ2-5, with 8 bases identical to TRBD2. This CDR3 contains 16 residues. Germline CDR1 and CDR2: LNHDA and SQIVND (reference sequence). As DNA, the CDR3 is TGTGCAGCGTCGGAGACTACAAGTAGCGGGATAGAGACCCAGTACTTC. It yields the protein CAASETTSSGIETQYF.

This clonotype was picked up many times. The V and J genes are TRBV5-1 and TRBJ2-7; D not resolved. The V gene's germline CDR1 is SGHRS and CDR2 YFSETQ. There are 16 residues in the CDR3. Trimming removed 0 bases from V and 2 bases from J, with 15 bases in between. CDR3 protein: CASSLGGTSSAYEQYF. CDR3 DNA sequence: TGCGCCAGCAGCTTGGGTGGTACGTCCTCTGCCTACGAGCAGTACTTC.

The gene calls are TRBV7-2 and TRBJ1-2; possibly TRBD1 for D (6 bases). Trimming shortened V by 2 bases and J by 5 bases, and 9 bases separated the two germline ends. The V gene's germline CDR1 is SGHTA and CDR2 FQGNSA. This CDR3 spans 13 amino acids. CDR3 coding DNA: TGTGCCAGCAGCTTAAGGGGACAATATGGCTACACCTTC. Translated, it gives CASSLRGQYGYTF.

As concerns this clonotype: Germline is not matched at one junction end, which may reflect a read error. The chain combines TRBV6-1 with TRBJ2-4, with D perhaps TRBD2 (7 bases). CDR3 length equals 14 residues. Germline CDR1 reads MNHNS; CDR2 reads SASEGT. CDR3 residues: CASSATGAGNIKYF. The CDR3 DNA reads as TGTGCCAGCAGCGCGACAGGAGCGGGAAACATTAAGTACTTC.

The table lists this clonotype with many counts. The CDR3 DNA reads TGCGCCAGCAGCCAACAGACAGATGTGAGGTCACCCCTCCACTTT. Amino acid sequence: CASSQQTDVRSPLHF. The chain couples TRBV4-1 to TRBJ1-6, with D possibly matching TRBD1 (5 bases). Trimming stripped 2 bases from V and 10 bases from J, with 15 bases between. The length of the CDR3 is 15 residues. In germline, CDR1 is MGHRA, CDR2 YSYEKL.

The V gene is TRBV6-1, the J gene TRBJ2-7; D remains unclear. CDR1 and CDR2 from the germline V gene are MNHNS and SASEGT. V was pared by 7 bases and J by 1 base, with 20 bases between. This CDR3 has 16 residues. This CDR3 reads CASILDGRRISYEQYF. The CDR3 nucleotides are TGTGCCAGCATCCTCGACGGCAGGAGAATATCCTACGAGCAGTACTTC.

This rearrangement joins TRBV7-8 to TRBJ2-7; TRBD1 aligns across 8 bases. Germline V CDR1 and CDR2: SGHVS, FQNEAQ. J was trimmed by 1 base and V by 4 bases; bases with no gene match: 15. This CDR3 has 18 amino acids. The CDR3 coding sequence is TGTGCCAGCAGCTCACGTATTAAAGACAGGGGTGATTCCTACGAGCAGTACTTC. This encodes CASSSRIKDRGDSYEQYF.

At least ten counts were recorded for this clonotype. The chain recombines TRBV19 with TRBJ1-1; 8 bases line up with TRBD1. The CDR3 totals 13 residues. With V trimmed by 8 bases and J by 0 bases, 2 bases remained unmatched. Germline CDR1 LNHDA, CDR2 SQIVND (reference sequence). This CDR3 reads CASRRGLNTEAFF. The CDR3 DNA is TGTGCCAGTCGCAGGGGGCTGAACACTGAAGCTTTCTTT. The full variable domain, rest sourced from reference TRBV19 and TRBJ1-1, is DGGITQSPKYLFRKEGQNVTLSCEQNLNHDAMYWYRQDPGQGLRLIYYSQIVNDFQKGDIAEGYSVSREKKESFPLTVTSAQKNPTAFYLCASRRGLNTEAFFGQGTRLTVV.

This clonotype was recorded at least ten times. The rearrangement uses TRBV2 and TRBJ2-7; 7 bases align to TRBD1. Trimming took 0 bases from V and 4 from J; bases not matched to a gene: 3. The CDR3 is 14 amino acids. Looked up from germline, CDR1 is SNHLY and CDR2 is FYNNEI. CDR3 nucleotides: TGTGCCAGCAGTGAAGCGATACAGGGGTACGAGCAGTACTTC. This encodes CASSEAIQGYEQYF.

This clonotype showed up just a few times. The rearrangement joins TRBV6-2 or TRBV6-3 to TRBJ1-1; 9 bases fit TRBD1. Germline V CDR1 and CDR2: MNHEY, SVGEGT. The CDR3 has 16 residues. Trimming at V came to 6 bases and at J to 9 bases, leaving 17 bases not matched to a gene. This CDR3 is CASRVGTGYGERKAFF. CDR3 in DNA: TGTGCCAGCAGGGTCGGGACAGGGTACGGCGAGAGGAAAGCTTTCTTT.

This clonotype has a count of ten or more. The chain is built from TRBV7-3 and TRBJ2-7; TRBD1 matches at 9 bases. The germline V gene encodes CDR1 SGHTA and CDR2 FQGTGA. The ends lost 5 bases at V and 5 bases at J; junction bases unmatched: 10. The CDR3 is 15 amino acids. The CDR3 nucleotides are TGTGCCAGCAGCCCGGGACAGGGAGGGGGCGACGAGCAGTACTTC. This sequence encodes CASSPGQGGGDEQYF.

At least ten counts were recorded for this clonotype. This chain connects TRBV20-1 to TRBJ1-1; 8 bases line up with TRBD1. Germline loops: CDR1 DFQATT, CDR2 SNEGSKA (reference sequence). After removal of 0 bases from V and 6 bases from J, the junction contained 6 bases not matched to a gene. The CDR3 is 14 residues long. The CDR3: CSARDQGASAEAFF. DNA for the CDR3: TGCAGTGCTAGAGATCAGGGGGCGAGCGCTGAAGCTTTCTTT.

The rearrangement uses TRBV10-3 and TRBJ2-5; the match to TRBD1 covers 8 bases. CDR3 length: 13 amino acids. Per the germline V gene, CDR1 is ENHRY and CDR2 is SYGVKD. Trimming removed 4 bases from V and 5 bases from J; junction bases left unmatched: 3. The CDR3 nucleotides read TGTGCCATCAGTGGAGGACAGGGCGAGACCCAGTACTTC. Translation: CAISGGQGETQYF.

Many counts were recorded for this clonotype. J is TRBJ1-5 and V is TRBV6-1; TRBD1 aligns across 7 bases. The V gene end was trimmed by 4 bases and the J gene end by 2 bases; junction bases not matched to a gene: 5. CDR3 size: 15 residues. The germline CDR1 and CDR2 sequences are MNHNS and SASEGT. CDR3 DNA: TGTGCCAGCAGTGCGACAGGGATTGGCAATCAGCCCCAGCATTTT. It translates to CASSATGIGNQPQHF.

This clonotype was counted ten times or more. The V and J genes are TRBV7-2 and TRBJ1-2; D is uncertain. The CDR3 spans 13 residues. The V and J ends lost 1 base and 8 bases respectively, with 11 bases between them. CDR1 and CDR2 (germline): SGHTA, FQGNSA. The CDR3 spells CASSLEVEKGYTF. The CDR3 region has the DNA TGTGCCAGCAGCTTAGAAGTGGAGAAGGGCTACACCTTC. The whole variable domain, remainder taken from reference TRBV7-2 and TRBJ1-2, is GAGVSQSPSNKVTEKGKDVELRCDPISGHTALYWYRQSLGQGLEFLIYFQGNSAPDKSGLPSDRFSAERTGGSVSTLTIQRTQQEDSAVYLCASSLEVEKGYTFGSGTRLTVV.

This clonotype was detected ten times or more. This sequence joins TRBV9 and TRBJ1-2, with D possibly being TRBD1 (5 bases). The CDR3 runs to 15 residues. Per germline, CDR1 SGDLS and CDR2 YYNGEE. V was trimmed by 0 bases and J by 5 bases, leaving 14 bases between them. This chain's CDR3 is CASSVAPRDSYGYTF. CDR3 DNA: TGTGCCAGCAGCGTAGCTCCCAGGGACTCTTATGGCTACACCTTC.

The chain links TRBV28 to TRBJ1-5, with a weak D call TRBD1 (6 bases). This CDR3 has 16 residues. V was trimmed by 6 bases and J by 1 base, leaving 16 bases between them. Germline-derived CDR1 and CDR2 are MDHEN and SYDVKM. The CDR3 DNA follows: TGTGCCAGCAGCCCTCCGGGGGCTTGGAGCAATCAGCCCCAGCATTTT. The encoded protein is CASSPPGAWSNQPQHF.

Comments on this clonotype: A much larger clone lies a single base off, so this may be a read error. The gene calls are TRBV19 and TRBJ2-7; D perhaps matches TRBD1 (5 bases). The CDR3 has 14 residues. Germline CDR1 and CDR2: LNHDA and SQIVND (reference sequence). The CDR3 DNA reads as TGTGCCAGTAGTGGTACAGGCTACTCCTACGAGCAGTGCTTC. Translating it yields CASSGTGYSYEQCF.

This clonotype was detected ten times or more. The J gene is TRBJ2-7, the V gene TRBV20-1; 10 bases match TRBD2. Trimming took 6 bases from V and 7 from J; bases not matched to a gene: 6. CDR3 length: 12 amino acids. Germline assignment: CDR1 DFQATT and CDR2 SNEGSKA (reference sequence). For the CDR3, the DNA is TGCAGTGCCGGGACTAGCGTGGGGGAGCAGTACTTC. This encodes CSAGTSVGEQYF.

This clonotype was detected many times. As DNA, the CDR3 is TGTGCCAGCAGCGTAGGGACTAGCGGGAGGGATGCAACCTACGAGCAGTACTTC. Translation gives CASSVGTSGRDATYEQYF. The chain has TRBV9 and TRBJ2-7; 15 bases match TRBD2. Germline-derived CDR1 and CDR2 are SGDLS and YYNGEE. The CDR3 extends over 18 amino acids. J lost 2 bases, V lost 0 bases, and 6 bases had no gene match. The full variable domain, in which reference TRBV9 and TRBJ2-7 provide the parts outside the CDR3, is DSGVTQTPKHLITATGQRVTLRCSPRSGDLSVYWYQQSLDQGLQFLIQYYNGEERAKGNILERFSAQQFPDLHSELNLSSLELGDSALYFCASSVGTSGRDATYEQYFGPGTRLTVT.

The gene calls are TRBV12-3 or TRBV12-4 and TRBJ1-1, with 7 positions matching TRBD1. V was clipped by 6 bases and J by 4 bases; unmatched bases: 8. The CDR3 totals 14 residues. The CDR3, as DNA: TGTGCCAGCAGCTTACAACGACAGGGCACTGAAGCTTTCTTT. Encoded protein: CASSLQRQGTEAFF.

This clonotype was observed at least ten times. The chain recombines TRBV7-3 with TRBJ1-2, with TRBD1 identical over 9 bases. In germline, CDR1 is SGHTA, CDR2 FQGTGA. The trim removed 0 bases at V and 8 bases at J, leaving 7 bases unmatched. There are 15 residues in the CDR3. As DNA, the CDR3 is TGTGCCAGCAGCTTAACCTTGATGGACAGGGGCGGCTACACCTTC. This sequence encodes CASSLTLMDRGGYTF.

The J gene is TRBJ1-1, the V gene TRBV27; D is ambiguous. Germline lookup yields CDR1 MNHEY and CDR2 SMNVEV (reference sequence). The CDR3 contains 18 residues. Trimming left V 0 bases short and J 7 bases short, with 24 bases between. CDR3 in amino acids: CASSLSINRGLREGEAFF. The CDR3 coding sequence is TGTGCCAGCAGTTTATCGATAAATCGGGGTTTAAGGGAAGGTGAAGCTTTCTTT.

This clonotype was found a few times. The rearrangement links TRBV6-2 or TRBV6-3 to TRBJ1-2; D possibly corresponds to TRBD1 (6 bases). V was pared by 6 bases and J by 2 bases, with 16 bases between. The CDR3 has 15 residues. Germline-derived CDR1 and CDR2 are MNHEY and SVGEGT. The CDR3 spells CASSPRGSENYGYTF. For the CDR3, the DNA is TGTGCCAGCAGCCCTAGGGGGTCGGAGAACTATGGCTACACCTTC.

This clonotype appeared a few times. This chain links TRBV6-4 with TRBJ1-6, with 10 bases aligning to TRBD1. Germline CDR1 MRHNA, CDR2 SNTAGT. V lost 6 bases and J lost 10; bases outside the gene matches: 9. This CDR3 contains 15 residues. CDR3 nucleotide sequence: TGTGCCAGCAGAGCCCGGGACAGGGGTCGATCACCCCTCCACTTT. Residues: CASRARDRGRSPLHF.